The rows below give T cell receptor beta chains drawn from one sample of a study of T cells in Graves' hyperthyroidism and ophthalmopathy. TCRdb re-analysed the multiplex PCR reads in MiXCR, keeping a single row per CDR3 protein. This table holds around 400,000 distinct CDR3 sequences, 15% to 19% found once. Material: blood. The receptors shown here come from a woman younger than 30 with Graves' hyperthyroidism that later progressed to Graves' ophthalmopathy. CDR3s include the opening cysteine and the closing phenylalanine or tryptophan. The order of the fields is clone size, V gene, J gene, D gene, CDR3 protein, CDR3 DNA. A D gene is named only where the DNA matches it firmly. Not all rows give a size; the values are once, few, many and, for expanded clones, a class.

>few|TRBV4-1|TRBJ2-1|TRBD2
CASSFASGRTYNEQFF
TGCGCCAGCAGCTTCGCTAGCGGACGTACCTACAATGAGCAGTTCTTC
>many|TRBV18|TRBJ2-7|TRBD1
CASSREQTGESEQYF
TGTGCCAGCTCACGGGAACAGACAGGGGAGAGTGAGCAGTACTTC
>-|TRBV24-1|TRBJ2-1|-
CATSGSGSAGHYNEQFF
TGTGCCACCAGTGGGAGTGGAAGCGCGGGCCATTACAATGAGCAGTTCTTC
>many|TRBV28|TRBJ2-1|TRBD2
CASSLLAVLNEQFF
TGTGCCAGCAGTTTGCTAGCGGTCCTCAATGAGCAGTTCTTC
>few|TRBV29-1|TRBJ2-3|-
CSVLDRMLFDTQYF
TGCAGCGTTCTGGACAGAATGTTATTCGATACGCAGTATTTT
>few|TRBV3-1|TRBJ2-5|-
CASSPQTVFVRQETQYF
TGTGCCAGCAGCCCCCAAACTGTCTTTGTACGCCAAGAGACCCAGTACTTC
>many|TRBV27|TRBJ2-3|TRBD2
CASSLIGGRWYTDTQYF
TGTGCCAGCAGCCTGATAGGCGGGAGATGGTACACAGATACGCAGTATTTT
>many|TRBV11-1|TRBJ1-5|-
CASSRGYYSNQPQHF
TGTGCCAGCAGCCGTGGTTATTATAGCAATCAGCCCCAGCATTTT
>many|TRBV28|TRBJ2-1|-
CASSPPAHNEQFF
TGTGCCAGCAGCCCCCCAGCGCACAATGAGCAGTTCTTC
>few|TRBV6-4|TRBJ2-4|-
CASSEAESGIQYF
TGTGCCAGCAGTGAGGCGGAGAGTGGCATTCAGTACTTC
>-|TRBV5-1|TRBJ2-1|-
CASTSAVGGQGNEQFF
TGCGCCAGTACCTCGGCCGTCGGCGGTCAAGGCAATGAGCAGTTCTTC
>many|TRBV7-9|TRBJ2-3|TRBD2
CASSSASGNTDTQYF
TGTGCCAGCAGCTCGGCTAGCGGGAACACAGATACGCAGTATTTT
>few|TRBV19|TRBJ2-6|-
CASSGQGTSGANVLTF
TGTGCCAGTAGCGGGCAGGGCACCTCTGGGGCCAACGTCCTGACTTTC
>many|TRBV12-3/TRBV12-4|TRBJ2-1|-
CASSSALYNEQFF
TGTGCCAGCAGTTCGGCCCTCTACAATGAGCAGTTCTTC
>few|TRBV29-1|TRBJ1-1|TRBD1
CSDSGTASAAFF
TGCAGCGATAGCGGGACAGCCTCGGCTGCTTTCTTT
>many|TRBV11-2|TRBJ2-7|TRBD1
CASSSTLGQEEYEQLEQYF
TGTGCCAGCAGCTCAACCCTGGGACAGGAAGAATACGAACAACTCGAGCAGTACTTC
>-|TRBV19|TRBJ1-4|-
CASSIRGFDEKLFF
TGTGCCAGTAGTATCAGAGGGTTTGATGAAAAACTGTTTTTT